The 19 T cell receptor beta chains in this list originate from one sample, sequenced in a study of T cells in Graves' hyperthyroidism and ophthalmopathy. Amplified regions were TCR beta CDR3 sequences from RNA transcripts. The TCR CDR3 was amplified in a first-round RT-PCR using the HTBI primer set. TCRdb independently ran MiXCR on the multiplex PCR reads; one entry per CDR3 protein. This table holds about 410,000 distinct CDR3 sequences, around 15% found once. Input material: blood. The source is a man between 18 and 35 years old with Graves' ophthalmopathy.

A few counts support this clonotype. V gene TRBV20-1 combines with J gene TRBJ2-1, with 8 bases that match TRBD2. V dropped 8 bases and J dropped 9; count of bases not matched to a gene: 6. This CDR3 is built from 11 residues. The germline gives CDR1 DFQATT, CDR2 SNEGSKA (reference sequence). This CDR3 reads CSFLAGSEQFF. CDR3 nucleotide sequence: TGCAGTTTCTTAGCGGGGTCTGAGCAGTTCTTC.

The chain is built from TRBV4-2 and TRBJ2-7, with D possibly TRBD2 on 5 matching bases. The CDR3 loop spans 17 amino acids. Germline values: CDR1 LGHNA, CDR2 YNFKEQ. The germline V and J ends were trimmed by 4 bases and 0 bases, with 19 bases remaining between them. CDR3 nucleotides: TGTGCCAGCAGCCCACCAGGAGGAGCAGCCGGCTCCTACGAGCAGTACTTC. Translated, it gives CASSPPGGAAGSYEQYF.

This clonotype was picked up a small number of times. The chain couples TRBV6-1 to TRBJ2-1, with D possibly matching TRBD1 (6 bases). The CDR3 is made up of 16 amino acids. CDR1 MNHNS and CDR2 SASEGT come from the germline V gene. The germline V and J ends were trimmed by 5 bases and 0 bases, with 14 bases remaining between them. The CDR3 loop is CASSSIETGSYNEQFF. The CDR3 nucleotides read TGTGCCAGCAGTTCCATCGAGACAGGCTCCTACAATGAGCAGTTCTTC.

This clonotype has ten or more counts. V and J are TRBV7-6 and TRBJ1-1; D unclear. The CDR3 consists of 13 residues. The germline V and J ends were trimmed by 4 bases and 0 bases, with 6 bases remaining between them. CDR1 is SGHVS and CDR2 is FNYEAQ in the germline V gene. The CDR3 DNA follows: TGTGCCAGCAGCTCACAGATGAACACTGAAGCTTTCTTT. Encoded protein: CASSSQMNTEAFF.

This clonotype was detected ten times or more. The chain employs TRBV7-8 and TRBJ2-7, with D possibly matching TRBD2 (6 bases). Germline-derived CDR1 and CDR2 are SGHVS and FQNEAQ. V dropped 5 bases and J dropped 4 bases, with 15 bases sitting between them. There are 14 residues in the CDR3. CDR3 loop: CASSQTSGGYEQYF. CDR3 bases: TGTGCCAGCAGCCAGACTAGTGGGGGATACGAGCAGTACTTC.

The sample holds many counts of this clonotype. This chain uses TRBV20-1 with TRBJ1-1; D remains ambiguous. The CDR3 covers 14 residues. Deletions cut 0 bases from V and 1 base from J, with 9 bases between. Germline CDR1 DFQATT, CDR2 SNEGSKA (reference sequence). The CDR3 loop reads CSAREPLGNTEAFF. The DNA of the CDR3 is TGCAGTGCTAGAGAACCCCTGGGGAACACTGAAGCTTTCTTT.

The chain links TRBV4-2 to TRBJ2-1; D is perhaps TRBD1 or TRBD2 (5 bases each). Per the germline V gene, CDR1 is LGHNA and CDR2 is YNFKEQ. Trimming shortened V by 3 bases and J by 0 bases, and 15 bases separated the two germline ends. The CDR3 has 17 amino acids. CDR3 DNA sequence: TGTGCCAGCAGCCATCCGAAAGAGGGGAGCTCCTACAATGAGCAGTTCTTC. This translates into CASSHPKEGSSYNEQFF.

The table lists this clonotype with a few counts. The chain links TRBV5-8 to TRBJ1-3; no clear D. Trimming removed 5 bases from V and 0 bases from J, with 9 bases in between. From germline, CDR1 is SGHTS and CDR2 YDEGEE. The CDR3 loop spans 14 amino acids. The CDR3 coding sequence is TGTGCCAGCAGTCCGCTTAGCTCTGGAAACACCATATATTTT. It yields the protein CASSPLSSGNTIYF.

The genes are TRBV7-3 and TRBJ2-7, with TRBD2 identical over 8 bases. V dropped 2 bases and J dropped 7; count of bases not matched to a gene: 4. There are 13 residues in the CDR3. Per germline, CDR1 SGHTA and CDR2 FQGTGA. CDR3 sequence: CASSLGAGEEQYF. CDR3 coding DNA: TGTGCCAGCAGCTTAGGAGCGGGAGAAGAGCAGTACTTC.

This clonotype was counted a few times. The rearrangement uses TRBV18 and TRBJ1-3; D not certain. Germline CDR1 reads KGHSH; CDR2 reads LQKENI. Trimming cost V 0 bases and J 2 bases, with 11 bases left between them. The CDR3 is made up of 16 amino acids. Written as DNA, the CDR3 is TGTGCCAGCTCACCACCGGCCCCATGGGCTGGAAACACCATATATTTT. Translated, it gives CASSPPAPWAGNTIYF. Drawing the rest from reference TRBV18 and TRBJ1-3, the complete variable domain is NAGVMQNPRHLVRRRGQEARLRCSPMKGHSHVYWYRQLPEEGLKFMVYLQKENIIDESGMPKERFSAEFPKEGPSILRIQQVVRGDSAAYFCASSPPAPWAGNTIYFGEGSWLTVV.

This clonotype has a count of ten or more. The J gene is TRBJ2-5, the V gene TRBV5-8, with 8 bases that match TRBD2. The CDR3 length is 15 residues. V was clipped by 0 bases and J by 5 bases; unmatched bases: 6. The V gene's germline CDR1 is SGHTS and CDR2 YDEGEE. The CDR3 DNA sequence: TGTGCCAGCAGCTTGGAACCTAGCGGGTTTGAGACCCAGTACTTC. Its protein product is CASSLEPSGFETQYF.

This clonotype has a handful of counts. The chain links TRBV5-4 to TRBJ2-7; possible D gene TRBD1, 5 bases. Per the germline V gene, CDR1 is SGHNT and CDR2 is YYREEE (reference sequence). The CDR3 has 15 amino acids. Trimming pared 4 bases from V and 0 bases from J, leaving 14 bases between. CDR3 DNA: TGTGCCAGCAGCACCTACAGGACCAGCTCCTACGAGCAGTACTTC. As protein: CASSTYRTSSYEQYF.

Only a few counts were recorded for this clonotype. This chain uses TRBV4-1 with TRBJ1-1; tentative D call: TRBD1 (6 bases). The V gene lost 8 bases and the J gene lost 4 bases, with 8 bases spanning the gap. The germline V gene encodes CDR1 MGHRA and CDR2 YSYEKL. The CDR3 runs 11 residues. The CDR3 loop is CASRTATEAFF. CDR3 nucleotide sequence: TGCGCCAGCCGGACAGCCACTGAAGCTTTCTTT.

This clonotype was recorded at least ten times. The chain links TRBV2 to TRBJ1-4; 8 nucleotides align to TRBD1. The CDR3 extends over 13 amino acids. Germline V gene sequence: CDR1 SNHLY, CDR2 FYNNEI. V gave up 7 bases and J gave up 5 bases; unmatched junction bases: 3. Here the CDR3 reads CASIRGRNEKLFF. CDR3 nucleotide sequence: TGTGCCAGCATCAGGGGGCGGAATGAAAAACTGTTTTTT.

V usage is TRBV7-3 and J usage is TRBJ2-1; D might be TRBD1 (5 bases). The CDR3 covers 13 residues. Deletions cut 5 bases from V and 7 bases from J, with 12 bases between. Per the germline V gene, CDR1 is SGHTA and CDR2 is FQGTGA. The chain's CDR3 is CASSTGGWNEQFF. CDR3 coding DNA: TGTGCCAGCAGCACAGGTGGCTGGAATGAGCAGTTCTTC.

This clonotype has at least ten counts. This CDR3 reads CASSSSPLGLETQYF. For the CDR3, the DNA is TGTGCCAGCAGCTCCTCCCCTCTAGGGTTAGAGACCCAGTACTTC. The chain is built from TRBV7-2 and TRBJ2-5; D is unresolved. The CDR3 contains 15 residues. V lost 4 bases, J lost 4 bases, and 16 bases lay in between. Germline loops: CDR1 SGHTA, CDR2 FQGNSA.

This clonotype showed up just once. This chain connects TRBV11-2 to TRBJ2-1; D may match TRBD1 or TRBD2 (5 bases each). V gave up 3 bases and J gave up 2 bases, with 11 bases separating them. CDR3 length: 15 residues. The germline CDR1 and CDR2 sequences are SGHAT and FQNNGV. CDR3 in amino acids: CASSLGPGPYNEQFF. Written as DNA, the CDR3 is TGTGCCAGCAGCTTGGGACCGGGCCCCTACAATGAGCAGTTCTTC.

In this sample, this clonotype turned up many times. The rearrangement uses TRBV5-1 and TRBJ2-4, with TRBD2 as a possible D gene (6 bases). Trimming pared 4 bases from V and 6 bases from J, leaving 14 bases between. The CDR3 consists of 14 residues. Germline CDR1 and CDR2: SGHRS and YFSETQ. The CDR3 sequence: CASSLTVGGNIQYF. In DNA form, the CDR3 reads TGCGCCAGCAGCCTCACAGTGGGGGGAAACATTCAGTACTTC.

About this clonotype itself: This sequence may be a read error, since a much larger clone differs from it by one base. This chain joins TRBV9 and TRBJ1-3, with D perhaps matching TRBD1 (6 bases). The CDR3 is 15 amino acids. CDR1 and CDR2 from the germline V gene are SGDLS and YYNGEE. The CDR3 nucleotides are TGTGCCAGCAGCGTAGGCGGACAGATTGGAAGCACCATATATTTT. This translates into CASSVGGQIGSTIYF.